The TCR beta chain under discussion was sequenced for a study of identical twins. MiXCR, applied by TCRdb to the 5' RACE reads, yields one record per CDR3 protein. Here the sample spans 700,000 to 950,000 distinct CDR3 sequences, roughly 12% being singletons. Germline V gives CDR1 SGHRS, CDR2 YFSETQ. V lost 4 bases and J 5 bases, leaving 13 bases between the germline ends. The CDR3 consists of 14 residues. There were only healthy Caucasians among the donors. This same sample was also part of a study on yellow fever vaccine responses in identical twins. That paper states: Twins reportedly mounted vaccine T cell responses that seemed partly convergent, partly personalized.

The chain is built from TRBV5-1 and TRBJ2-1; either TRBD1 or TRBD2 may fit D (6 bases each). The origin of this receptor is a woman aged 18-29 years in good health. Sequenced: PBMCs. The CDR3 sequence: CASSGGTPDNEQFF. The CDR3 bases are TGCGCCAGCAGCGGCGGGACACCGGACAATGAGCAGTTCTTC.